The 22 T cell receptor beta chains reported below all come from one sample, sequenced in a study of identical twins. Via MiXCR, TCRdb re-called the 5' RACE reads, giving one row per CDR3 protein. This table has 350,000 to 600,000 distinct CDR3 sequences, 13% to 15% appearing once. In addition, the sample was reused for a study of yellow fever vaccine responses in identical twins.

Sequenced material: CD4+ T cells sorted from blood. The source of these receptors is a woman under 30 in good health.

V usage is TRBV6-1 and J usage is TRBJ2-7, with 7 nucleotides matching TRBD1. CDR1 and CDR2 (germline): MNHNS, SASEGT. The junction had 4 bases not matched to a gene; V was cut back by 5 bases and J by 3 bases. CDR3 length: 13 residues. CDR3 in amino acids: CASSTRDSYEQYF. CDR3 sequence (DNA): TGTGCCAGCAGTACCCGGGACAGCTACGAGCAGTACTTC.

This clonotype was seen more than once but under ten times. The rearrangement links TRBV7-2 to TRBJ1-4; D not certain. With 4 bases removed from V and 1 base from J, the gap between germline ends came to 10 bases. The CDR3 totals 15 residues. CDR1 is SGHTA, CDR2 FQGNSA, per germline. CDR3 nucleotides: TGTGCCAGCAGCTCCGACGGAATAACTAATGAAAAACTGTTTTTT. Translated, it gives CASSSDGITNEKLFF.

This clonotype appeared a few times. The J gene is TRBJ1-2, the V gene TRBV5-1; D might be TRBD1 (5 bases). The CDR3 is 14 amino acids. Trimming left V 0 bases short and J 3 bases short, with 9 bases between. Germline CDR1 is SGHRS and CDR2 is YFSETQ. This CDR3 is CASSLGGEDYGYTF. The DNA for the CDR3 is TGCGCCAGCAGCTTGGGAGGGGAAGACTATGGCTACACCTTC.

There are a few counts of this clonotype. This rearrangement joins TRBV4-3 to TRBJ2-3, with D possibly TRBD1 on 6 matching bases. Trimming removed 1 base from V and 2 bases from J, with 19 bases in between. Germline CDR1 and CDR2: LGHNA and YSLEER. The CDR3 has 18 residues. The CDR3 region is CASSQALLSTGITDTQYF. The CDR3 bases are TGCGCCAGCAGCCAAGCCTTGTTATCGACAGGTATCACAGATACGCAGTATTTT.

This clonotype appeared a few times. The chain has TRBV6-5 and TRBJ2-3; D could derive from TRBD1 or TRBD2 (6 bases each). The V and J ends lost 0 bases and 2 bases respectively, with 12 bases between them. Per germline, CDR1 MNHEY and CDR2 SVGAGI. The CDR3 runs to 16 residues. CDR3 residues: CASSYSSGAPTDTQYF. Here the CDR3 DNA reads TGTGCCAGCAGTTACTCATCGGGGGCCCCCACAGATACGCAGTATTTT.

This clonotype has just a few counts. The CDR3 DNA reads TGCAGTGCTAGACACCCCCGGACTAGCGGCAATGAGCAGTTCTTC. It translates to CSARHPRTSGNEQFF. The genes are TRBV20-1 and TRBJ2-1; 10 bases match TRBD2. The CDR3 totals 15 residues. The V and J ends lost 2 bases and 6 bases, in that order; junction bases with no gene match: 7. The germline CDR1 and CDR2 sequences are DFQATT and SNEGSKA (reference sequence).

This clonotype appeared a few times. The V gene is TRBV5-6, the J gene TRBJ2-3; D might be TRBD2 (5 bases). Trimming shortened V by 1 base and J by 5 bases, and 11 bases separated the two germline ends. Germline CDR1 and CDR2: SGHDT and YYEEEE. The CDR3 totals 14 residues. The CDR3 protein is CASSLPLRGDTQYF. CDR3 nucleotide sequence: TGTGCCAGCAGCTTGCCACTCCGGGGAGATACGCAGTATTTT.

This clonotype was detected a few times. The chain joins TRBV5-4 to TRBJ2-5; D not resolved. V shed 4 bases and J shed 0 bases, with 10 bases lying between them. There are 14 residues in the CDR3. Germline V gene data show CDR1 as SGHNT and CDR2 as YYREEE (reference sequence). This CDR3 reads CASSRGTDQETQYF. The CDR3 region has the DNA TGTGCCAGCAGCAGAGGAACAGACCAAGAGACCCAGTACTTC.

This clonotype came up a few times. This chain links TRBV7-2 with TRBJ2-2, with 7 nucleotides matching TRBD2. The ends lost 0 bases at V and 7 bases at J; junction bases unmatched: 11. Germline V gene data show CDR1 as SGHTA and CDR2 as FQGNSA. This CDR3 has 17 amino acids. CDR3 bases: TGTGCCAGCAGCTTAGCGGGCCAGGGACTACAAGGCGGGGAGCTGTTTTTT. Translation: CASSLAGQGLQGGELFF.

This clonotype was counted only a few times. The rearrangement links TRBV7-2 to TRBJ2-2; 14 positions agree with TRBD2. Germline trimming cut 3 bases from V and 4 bases from J; bases unmatched to any gene: 7. The CDR3 is 18 residues long. Germline CDR1 reads SGHTA; CDR2 reads FQGNSA. This CDR3 reads CASSFAGLAGGPTGELFF. In nucleotides, the CDR3 is TGTGCCAGCAGCTTCGCTGGACTAGCGGGGGGCCCCACCGGGGAGCTGTTTTTT.

CDR3 sequence (DNA): TGTGCCAGCAGCCATACAGGGGAGACCCAGTACTTC. Protein: CASSHTGETQYF. This rearrangement joins TRBV28 to TRBJ2-5; a possible D gene is TRBD1 (6 bases). Germline V CDR1 and CDR2: MDHEN, SYDVKM. V was trimmed by 6 bases and J by 5 bases, leaving 10 bases between them. The CDR3 totals 12 residues.

This clonotype was found a few times. This chain uses TRBV4-1 with TRBJ2-1; D not certain. V was cut by 4 bases and J by 0 bases, with 10 bases left in between. This CDR3 has 15 amino acids. Germline-derived CDR1 and CDR2 are MGHRA and YSYEKL. DNA of the CDR3: TGCGCCAGCAGCCGGTCGGTGAACTCCTACAATGAGCAGTTCTTC. It encodes CASSRSVNSYNEQFF.

The chain joins TRBV9 to TRBJ1-2; D possibly corresponds to TRBD1 (6 bases). The germline CDR1 and CDR2 sequences are SGDLS and YYNGEE. This CDR3 is built from 12 residues. V was shortened by 7 bases and J by 6 bases, with 13 bases between the two germline ends. The CDR3 protein is CASLRGAHGYTF. CDR3 bases: TGTGCCAGCCTACGGGGGGCTCATGGCTACACCTTC.

The chain uses TRBV27 and TRBJ2-7; 7 positions match TRBD2. The CDR3 covers 17 residues. V lost 6 bases, J lost 2 bases, and 16 bases stayed unmatched. The germline gives CDR1 MNHEY, CDR2 SMNVEV (reference sequence). CDR3 sequence: CASSLKGLAGTTYEQYF. CDR3 sequence (DNA): TGTGCCAGCAGCTTAAAAGGGTTAGCCGGGACTACCTACGAGCAGTACTTC.

The chain couples TRBV19 to TRBJ2-4; either TRBD1 or TRBD2 may supply D (5 bases each). V was pared by 3 bases and J by 5 bases, with 17 bases between. The CDR3 extends over 16 amino acids. Germline V gene sequence: CDR1 LNHDA, CDR2 SQIVND (reference sequence). CDR3 nucleotide sequence: TGTGCCAGTAGTATCACCCCCCGGCAGGGAGAAAACATTCAGTACTTC. Amino acid sequence: CASSITPRQGENIQYF. Full variable domain (remainder filled in from reference TRBV19 and TRBJ2-4): DGGITQSPKYLFRKEGQNVTLSCEQNLNHDAMYWYRQDPGQGLRLIYYSQIVNDFQKGDIAEGYSVSREKKESFPLTVTSAQKNPTAFYLCASSITPRQGENIQYFGAGTRLSVL.

This clonotype was recorded many times. The V call is TRBV12-3 or TRBV12-4, the J call TRBJ2-7; no definite D call. V lost 3 bases and J lost 1, with 7 bases in between. The CDR3 is 13 residues long. The CDR3 here is CASSFPDSYEQYF. DNA for the CDR3: TGTGCCAGCAGTTTCCCAGATTCCTACGAGCAGTACTTC.

This clonotype was seen a handful of times. The chain is built from TRBV29-1 and TRBJ2-5, with D possibly being TRBD2 (5 bases). Trimming took 4 bases from V and 5 from J, leaving 11 bases between them. Germline CDR1 and CDR2: SQVTM and ANQGSEA. The CDR3 covers 12 residues. The CDR3 DNA is TGCAGCGTTGGAGGGCCCTGGGAGACCCAGTACTTC. Amino acid sequence: CSVGGPWETQYF.

This clonotype was recorded at least ten times. The chain couples TRBV7-9 to TRBJ1-1; TRBD1 might be the D (6 bases). V was trimmed by 0 bases and J by 5 bases, leaving 10 bases between them. CDR1 and CDR2 from the germline V gene are SEHNR and FQNEAQ (reference sequence). This CDR3 spans 14 amino acids. CDR3 amino acids: CASSLAGGRTEAFF. CDR3 nucleotides: TGTGCCAGCAGCTTAGCGGGGGGCAGGACTGAAGCTTTCTTT.

The chain combines TRBV18 with TRBJ2-7; D ambiguous. The V gene lost 5 bases and the J gene lost 7 bases, with 18 bases spanning the gap. CDR1 and CDR2 (germline): KGHSH, LQKENI. The CDR3 runs to 14 residues. For the CDR3, the DNA is TGTGCCAGCTCAGGCCCGGGTCCGTCTGGAGAGCAGTACTTC. Translated: CASSGPGPSGEQYF.

V gene TRBV3-1 combines with J gene TRBJ2-7, with 8 bases that match TRBD1. V was clipped by 4 bases and J by 5 bases; unmatched bases: 7. The germline V gene encodes CDR1 LGHDT and CDR2 YNNKEL (reference sequence). The CDR3 spans 14 residues. DNA of the CDR3: TGTGCCAGCAGCCCTGACAGGGGCGTCAACGAGCAGTACTTC. This encodes CASSPDRGVNEQYF.

The chain employs TRBV12-2 and TRBJ2-7; TRBD1, as called in the table, went unchecked against the DNA. TRBV12-2 is a documented pseudogene. The CDR3 totals 17 residues. The CDR3, as DNA: TGTGCAAGTCGCCCCCGAGGAGGCGGCCCCGAAGGGGCCGAGCAGTACTTC. It specifies CASRPRGGGPEGAEQYF.

V usage is TRBV20-1 and J usage is TRBJ2-7, with 9 bases lining up with TRBD1. The CDR3 has 15 residues. With 4 bases clipped from V and 6 bases from J, the junction kept 13 bases outside the gene matches. CDR1 and CDR2 (germline): DFQATT, SNEGSKA (reference sequence). In DNA form, the CDR3 reads TGCAGTGCTACCCCTGACCCCGGACAGGGGACCGAGCAGTACTTC. Its protein product is CSATPDPGQGTEQYF.